The 31 T cell receptor beta chains listed next were all sequenced from one sample in a study of Graves' ophthalmopathy and Graves' hyperthyroidism listed by TCRdb under 2018. Sequencing instrument: Illumina HiSeq 2000. For repertoire sequencing, the TCR beta CDR3 regions were amplified from RNA transcripts. The first round was an RT-PCR using HTBI primers with the Qiagen OneStep RT-PCR kit, and this first round was followed by a second-round multiplex PCR, then size selection and purification. TCRdb applied fastp at Q25 and MiXCR to the public reads, then kept only in-frame beta chains. Merged by CDR3 protein, the rows form single entries marked with the most common genes and DNA. The sample table records 600,000 to 650,000 distinct CDR3 sequences; 20% to 25% of these occur just once. Roughly 6.9% of the sample lies in the top ten. Sequencing was carried out using peripheral blood. Receptors were obtained from a woman aged 18-29 years with stable Graves' hyperthyroidism. Some clones in this sample may be carry-over from other donors' samples. Donor details come from another sample of the same person, matched by shared clones.

The chain employs TRBV4-1 and TRBJ2-6; no clear D gene. Germline CDR1 is MGHRA and CDR2 is YSYEKL. Trimming stripped 4 bases from V and 0 bases from J, with 7 bases between. CDR3 length equals 15 residues. CDR3 nucleotide sequence: TGCGCCAGCAGCCTAATTCTCTCTGGGGCCAACGTCCTGACTTTC. Translated: CASSLILSGANVLTF.

The gene calls are TRBV10-3 and TRBJ2-3; a weak D match, TRBD1 (8 bases). There are 15 residues in the CDR3. The germline CDR1 and CDR2 sequences are ENHRY and SYGVKD. The V gene lost 10 bases and the J gene lost 7 bases, with 24 bases spanning the gap. CDR3 DNA sequence: TGTGCCACCACACCCACAGGGGGGGAGTCGAATACGCAGTATTTT. It yields the protein CATTPTGGESNTQYF.

This clonotype showed up many times. The chain has TRBV12-3 or TRBV12-4 and TRBJ2-2; a possible D gene is TRBD1 (6 bases). V gave up 8 bases and J gave up 4 bases, with 14 bases separating them. The CDR3 spans 14 residues. The CDR3: CASGRGAGTGELFF. DNA for the CDR3: TGTGCCAGCGGCAGGGGCGCCGGCACCGGGGAGCTGTTTTTT.

V and J are TRBV20-1 and TRBJ2-7, with 7 bases that match TRBD2. CDR1 and CDR2 (germline): DFQATT, SNEGSKA (reference sequence). V shed 1 base, J shed 3 bases, and the junction held 6 bases outside the gene matches. There are 14 residues in the CDR3. CDR3 sequence: CSARGPAGSYEQYF. The CDR3 nucleotides are TGCAGTGCTAGAGGACCAGCGGGAAGCTACGAGCAGTACTTC.

Ten or more counts support this clonotype. The chain recombines TRBV6-5 with TRBJ2-7, with TRBD1 identical over 11 bases. The CDR3 runs to 13 residues. The germline gives CDR1 MNHEY, CDR2 SVGAGI. V lost 8 bases and J lost 6; bases outside the gene matches: 6. In DNA form, the CDR3 reads TGTGCCAGCCATGGGACAGGGGGTATCGAGCAGTACTTC. This translates into CASHGTGGIEQYF.

This clonotype was counted many times. This chain connects TRBV29-1 to TRBJ2-7; no reliable D call. The CDR3 consists of 11 residues. Germline V gene sequence: CDR1 SQVTM, CDR2 ANQGSEA. V was cut by 6 bases and J by 6 bases, with 12 bases left in between. CDR3 in amino acids: CSVRVRFEQYF. CDR3 DNA sequence: TGCAGCGTCAGAGTACGGTTCGAGCAGTACTTC.

This clonotype was counted a few times. This rearrangement joins TRBV6-1 to TRBJ1-1; D is unresolved. Germline CDR1 MNHNS, CDR2 SASEGT. Trimming took off 7 bases at V and 1 base at J, with 10 bases between the two ends. There are 13 residues in the CDR3. The CDR3 loop reads CASIREGNTEAFF. The DNA for the CDR3 is TGTGCCAGCATTCGGGAAGGGAACACTGAAGCTTTCTTT.

Many counts were recorded for this clonotype. This rearrangement joins TRBV11-2 to TRBJ2-7; D is unresolved. V was shortened by 1 base and J by 0 bases, with 10 bases between the two germline ends. Germline V CDR1 and CDR2: SGHAT, FQNNGV. The CDR3 contains 15 residues. The CDR3 DNA is TGTGCCAGCAGCTTAGTTCTGGAAAGCTCCTACGAGCAGTACTTC. This encodes CASSLVLESSYEQYF.

Many counts were recorded for this clonotype. The chain couples TRBV19 to TRBJ1-1; D perhaps matches TRBD1 (5 bases). Germline V CDR1 and CDR2: LNHDA, SQIVND (reference sequence). CDR3 length: 13 residues. Trimming removed 10 bases from V and 1 base from J, with 13 bases in between. The CDR3, as DNA: TGTGCCACAGGGAAGGGGACGAACACTGAAGCTTTCTTT. Amino acids: CATGKGTNTEAFF.

The chain has TRBV11-1 and TRBJ1-2; TRBD1 aligns across 8 bases. The J segment lost 3 bases and the V segment lost 5 bases, leaving 11 bases of the junction unmatched. The CDR3 contains 16 residues. The V gene's germline CDR1 is SGHAT and CDR2 FQDESV (reference sequence). CDR3 DNA: TGTGCCAGCAGCCCAAACCGAGGACAGGGTGACTATGGCTACACCTTC. It translates to CASSPNRGQGDYGYTF.

The chain employs TRBV9 and TRBJ1-6; TRBD1 is a possible D gene (6 bases). Germline V gene data show CDR1 as SGDLS and CDR2 as YYNGEE. The length of the CDR3 is 18 residues. V dropped 4 bases and J dropped 0 bases, with 17 bases sitting between them. The CDR3 DNA reads TGTGCCAGCAGCTCACGGGACACCAGGAGCTCCTATAATTCACCCCTCCACTTT. Amino acid sequence: CASSSRDTRSSYNSPLHF.

This clonotype was seen a handful of times. The chain carries TRBV24-1 and TRBJ2-7, with TRBD2 as a possible D gene (6 bases). The CDR3 totals 14 residues. Germline V CDR1 and CDR2: KGHDR, SFDVKD. Trimming took 4 bases from V and 4 from J, leaving 13 bases between them. This CDR3 reads CATSERGLQYEQYF. CDR3 DNA sequence: TGTGCCACCAGTGAACGGGGACTCCAATACGAGCAGTACTTC.

This clonotype was observed many times. J is TRBJ1-1 and V is TRBV30, with D perhaps matching TRBD1 (5 bases). Germline lookup yields CDR1 GTSNPN and CDR2 SVGIG (reference sequence). Trimming cost V 5 bases and J 5 bases, with 12 bases left between them. CDR3 size: 12 residues. This chain's CDR3 is CAWGGERTEAFF. The DNA of the CDR3 is TGTGCCTGGGGGGGGGAGAGGACTGAAGCTTTCTTT. The full variable domain, with the rest looked up from reference TRBV30 and TRBJ1-1, is SQTIHQWPATLVQPVGSPLSLECTVEGTSNPNLYWYRQAAGRGLQLLFYSVGIGQISSEVPQNLSASRPQDRQFILSSKKLLLSDSGFYLCAWGGERTEAFFGQGTRLTVV.

This clonotype was found a few times. The chain employs TRBV20-1 and TRBJ2-4; TRBD2 agrees at 10 bases. The CDR3 has 13 residues. Per germline, CDR1 DFQATT and CDR2 SNEGSKA (reference sequence). V gave up 6 bases and J gave up 5 bases; unmatched junction bases: 4. The chain's CDR3 is CSAERGGENIQYF. The CDR3 DNA reads as TGCAGTGCAGAGCGGGGGGGCGAAAACATTCAGTACTTC.

The table lists this clonotype with a few counts. The chain couples TRBV20-1 to TRBJ1-6, with D hard to call. Germline CDR1 and CDR2: DFQATT and SNEGSKA (reference sequence). CDR3 size: 15 residues. Trimming cost V 0 bases and J 0 bases, with 6 bases left between them. The CDR3 is CSARDSSSYNSPLHF. CDR3 bases: TGCAGTGCTAGAGATAGCAGCTCCTATAATTCACCCCTCCACTTT.

Many counts were recorded for this clonotype. For the CDR3, the DNA is TGTGCCAGCAGTTCCCGGCCAAATATGGGACAGGTCTACGAGCAGTACTTC. Translating gives CASSSRPNMGQVYEQYF. The V gene is TRBV12-3 or TRBV12-4, the J gene TRBJ2-7; 8 nucleotides match TRBD1. The CDR3 runs 17 residues. V trimming: 4 bases; J trimming: 3 bases; junction bases outside the gene matches: 14.

This clonotype was seen at least ten times. The V gene is TRBV29-1, the J gene TRBJ2-4; TRBD1 agrees at 10 bases. CDR3 length: 14 residues. V shed 7 bases, J shed 9 bases, and the junction held 12 bases outside the gene matches. Germline V gene lookup returns CDR1 SQVTM and CDR2 ANQGSEA. DNA of the CDR3: TGCAGCGCTACCGGGACAGGGGCCTGGGGCATTCAGTACTTC. This encodes CSATGTGAWGIQYF.

The chain links TRBV7-6 to TRBJ1-3; D unclear. Trimming took 7 bases from V and 3 from J, leaving 10 bases between them. The CDR3 length is 13 residues. Germline lookup yields CDR1 SGHVS and CDR2 FNYEAQ. The CDR3 DNA reads TGTGCCAGCACCGAGGCGTATGGAAACACCATATATTTT. Encoded protein: CASTEAYGNTIYF.

This clonotype was found once. The junction and the germline gene differ at one end; a read error may be behind it. The chain is built from TRBV18 and TRBJ1-2; 9 bases align to TRBD1. The length of the CDR3 is 14 residues. Germline values: CDR1 KGHSH, CDR2 LQKENI. CDR3 amino acids: CASSGTGSNYGFTF. CDR3 nucleotides: TGTGCCAGCTCCGGGACAGGGAGTAACTATGGCTTCACCTTC.

This clonotype came up a few times. The chain combines TRBV13 with TRBJ2-2; 9 nucleotides match TRBD1. The J segment lost 0 bases and the V segment lost 5 bases, leaving 7 bases of the junction unmatched. The germline gives CDR1 PRHDT, CDR2 FYEKMQ (reference sequence). This CDR3 spans 17 amino acids. This CDR3 is CASSTFTGGANTGELFF. The CDR3 DNA follows: TGTGCCAGCAGCACCTTCACAGGGGGCGCGAACACCGGGGAGCTGTTTTTT.

This chain connects TRBV15 to TRBJ1-5, with D perhaps matching TRBD1 (5 bases). The germline V gene has CDR1 LNHNV and CDR2 YYDKDF (reference sequence). CDR3 length: 15 amino acids. V was trimmed by 7 bases and J by 3 bases, leaving 16 bases between them. The CDR3 here is CATTDGGFINQPQHF. The CDR3 nucleotides are TGTGCCACCACTGACGGGGGGTTTATCAATCAGCCCCAGCATTTT.

This clonotype was counted many times. The chain uses TRBV6-1 and TRBJ1-6; the D gene is possibly TRBD1 (6 bases). Deletions cut 3 bases from V and 7 bases from J, with 10 bases between. Germline V lookup: CDR1 MNHNS, CDR2 SASEGT. The CDR3 consists of 14 residues. CDR3 DNA sequence: TGTGCCAGCAGTGACCAGGGGAGGAATTCACCCCTCCACTTT. Encoded protein: CASSDQGRNSPLHF.

This clonotype was seen at least ten times. This chain links TRBV13 with TRBJ1-1, with 7 nucleotides matching TRBD1. The V and J ends lost 5 bases and 0 bases, in that order; junction bases with no gene match: 6. This CDR3 contains 15 residues. CDR1 is PRHDT and CDR2 is FYEKMQ in the germline V gene (reference sequence). CDR3 coding DNA: TGTGCCAGCAGCCCGTCGGACAGGTTGAACACTGAAGCTTTCTTT. This codes for CASSPSDRLNTEAFF.

A remark on this clonotype: Germline and junction disagree at one end, which may indicate a read error. The chain is built from TRBV4-3 and TRBJ2-7, with 11 bases fitting TRBD2. CDR1 is LGHNA, CDR2 YSLEER, per germline. The CDR3 is 16 amino acids. The CDR3, as DNA: TGCGCCAGCAGCCAACCTACTAGCGGGAGCTCCTACGAGGAGTACTTC. This gives the protein CASSQPTSGSSYEEYF.

Concerning this clonotype itself: An end of the junction does not agree with germline; a read error may underlie this. This chain uses TRBV7-9 with TRBJ1-6; D might be TRBD1 (5 bases). Germline loops: CDR1 SEHNR, CDR2 FQNEAQ (reference sequence). The CDR3 is made up of 15 amino acids. The CDR3 reads CASSPSSRVISPPHF. DNA for the CDR3: TGTGCCAGCAGCCCGAGTTCCAGGGTGATTTCACCCCCCCACTTT.

In its sample, this clonotype was seen a few times. The rearrangement joins TRBV20-1 to TRBJ1-5; D not certain. V was cut by 2 bases and J by 3 bases, with 14 bases left in between. Looked up from germline, CDR1 is DFQATT and CDR2 is SNEGSKA (reference sequence). This CDR3 has 15 residues. CDR3 amino acids: CSARSGGFANQPQHF. CDR3 bases: TGCAGTGCTAGATCCGGTGGGTTCGCCAATCAGCCCCAGCATTTT.

This clonotype has at least ten counts. The chain combines TRBV5-1 with TRBJ1-1; 8 bases align to TRBD1. The CDR3 has 15 amino acids. Per the germline V gene, CDR1 is SGHRS and CDR2 is YFSETQ. The V and J ends lost 3 bases and 1 base, in that order; junction bases with no gene match: 5. In DNA form, the CDR3 reads TGCGCCAGCAGCTCCGAGGGGACAGGGAACACTGAAGCTTTCTTT. Encoded protein: CASSSEGTGNTEAFF.

This clonotype was seen at least ten times. V and J are TRBV7-2 and TRBJ2-7; D uncertain. The CDR3 contains 13 residues. Germline values: CDR1 SGHTA, CDR2 FQGNSA. V was pared by 3 bases and J by 3 bases, with 9 bases between. Here the CDR3 DNA reads TGTGCCAGCAGCTTCGGCTTATACTACGAGCAGTACTTC. As protein: CASSFGLYYEQYF.

At least ten counts were recorded for this clonotype. This chain connects TRBV2 to TRBJ2-2; D call uncertain. The CDR3 sequence is 14 residues long. CDR1 is SNHLY and CDR2 is FYNNEI in the germline V gene. V shed 7 bases and J shed 7 bases, with 16 bases lying between them. The chain's CDR3 is CASMPERTGGELFF. CDR3 in DNA: TGTGCCAGCATGCCAGAAAGAACGGGCGGGGAGCTGTTTTTT.

V and J are TRBV15 and TRBJ2-2; D call uncertain. CDR1 LNHNV and CDR2 YYDKDF come from the germline V gene (reference sequence). V gave up 0 bases and J gave up 3 bases, with 14 bases separating them. This CDR3 contains 17 residues. CDR3 nucleotides: TGTGCCACCAGCAGAGAGGGTGAGACCCAACACACCGGGGAGCTGTTTTTT. This codes for CATSREGETQHTGELFF.

The chain carries TRBV27 and TRBJ1-1; 7 positions match TRBD1. With 3 bases clipped from V and 6 bases from J, the junction kept 4 bases outside the gene matches. CDR1 MNHEY and CDR2 SMNVEV come from the germline V gene (reference sequence). The CDR3 covers 13 residues. As DNA, the CDR3 is TGTGCCAGCAGTTTTGCAGGGGGACCTGAAGCTTTCTTT. Translation: CASSFAGGPEAFF.